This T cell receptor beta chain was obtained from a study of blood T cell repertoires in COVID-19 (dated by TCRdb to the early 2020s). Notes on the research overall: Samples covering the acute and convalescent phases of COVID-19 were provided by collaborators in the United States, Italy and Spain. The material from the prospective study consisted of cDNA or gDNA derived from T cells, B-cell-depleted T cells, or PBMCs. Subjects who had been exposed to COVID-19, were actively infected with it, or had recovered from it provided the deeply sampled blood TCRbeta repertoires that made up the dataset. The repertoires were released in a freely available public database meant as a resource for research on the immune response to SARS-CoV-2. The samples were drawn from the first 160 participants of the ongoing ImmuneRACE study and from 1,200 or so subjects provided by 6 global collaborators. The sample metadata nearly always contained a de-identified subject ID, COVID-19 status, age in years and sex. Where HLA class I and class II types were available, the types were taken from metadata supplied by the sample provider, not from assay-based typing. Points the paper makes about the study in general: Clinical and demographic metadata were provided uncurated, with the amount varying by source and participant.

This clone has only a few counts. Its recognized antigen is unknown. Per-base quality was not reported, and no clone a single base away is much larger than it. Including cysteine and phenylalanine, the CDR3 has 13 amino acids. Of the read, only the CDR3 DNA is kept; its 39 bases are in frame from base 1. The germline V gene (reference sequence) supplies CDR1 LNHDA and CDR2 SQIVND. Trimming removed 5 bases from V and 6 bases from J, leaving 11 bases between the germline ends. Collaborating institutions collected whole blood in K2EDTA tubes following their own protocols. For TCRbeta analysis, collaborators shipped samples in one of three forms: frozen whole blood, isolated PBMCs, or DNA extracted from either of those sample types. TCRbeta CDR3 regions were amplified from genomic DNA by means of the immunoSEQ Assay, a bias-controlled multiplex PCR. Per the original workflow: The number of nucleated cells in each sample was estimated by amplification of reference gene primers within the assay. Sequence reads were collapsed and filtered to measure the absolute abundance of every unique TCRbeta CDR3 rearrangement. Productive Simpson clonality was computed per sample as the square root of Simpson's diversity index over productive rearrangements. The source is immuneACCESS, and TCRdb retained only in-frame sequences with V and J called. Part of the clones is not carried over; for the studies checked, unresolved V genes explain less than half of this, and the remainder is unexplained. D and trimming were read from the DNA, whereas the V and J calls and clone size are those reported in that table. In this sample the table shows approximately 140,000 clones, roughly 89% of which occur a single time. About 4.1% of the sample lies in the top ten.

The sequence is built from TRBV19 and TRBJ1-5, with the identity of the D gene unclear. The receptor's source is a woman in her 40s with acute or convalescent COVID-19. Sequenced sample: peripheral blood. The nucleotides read TGTGCCAGTAGTTCTGTAAGAGGTCAGCCCCAGCATTTT. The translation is CASSSVRGQPQHF.